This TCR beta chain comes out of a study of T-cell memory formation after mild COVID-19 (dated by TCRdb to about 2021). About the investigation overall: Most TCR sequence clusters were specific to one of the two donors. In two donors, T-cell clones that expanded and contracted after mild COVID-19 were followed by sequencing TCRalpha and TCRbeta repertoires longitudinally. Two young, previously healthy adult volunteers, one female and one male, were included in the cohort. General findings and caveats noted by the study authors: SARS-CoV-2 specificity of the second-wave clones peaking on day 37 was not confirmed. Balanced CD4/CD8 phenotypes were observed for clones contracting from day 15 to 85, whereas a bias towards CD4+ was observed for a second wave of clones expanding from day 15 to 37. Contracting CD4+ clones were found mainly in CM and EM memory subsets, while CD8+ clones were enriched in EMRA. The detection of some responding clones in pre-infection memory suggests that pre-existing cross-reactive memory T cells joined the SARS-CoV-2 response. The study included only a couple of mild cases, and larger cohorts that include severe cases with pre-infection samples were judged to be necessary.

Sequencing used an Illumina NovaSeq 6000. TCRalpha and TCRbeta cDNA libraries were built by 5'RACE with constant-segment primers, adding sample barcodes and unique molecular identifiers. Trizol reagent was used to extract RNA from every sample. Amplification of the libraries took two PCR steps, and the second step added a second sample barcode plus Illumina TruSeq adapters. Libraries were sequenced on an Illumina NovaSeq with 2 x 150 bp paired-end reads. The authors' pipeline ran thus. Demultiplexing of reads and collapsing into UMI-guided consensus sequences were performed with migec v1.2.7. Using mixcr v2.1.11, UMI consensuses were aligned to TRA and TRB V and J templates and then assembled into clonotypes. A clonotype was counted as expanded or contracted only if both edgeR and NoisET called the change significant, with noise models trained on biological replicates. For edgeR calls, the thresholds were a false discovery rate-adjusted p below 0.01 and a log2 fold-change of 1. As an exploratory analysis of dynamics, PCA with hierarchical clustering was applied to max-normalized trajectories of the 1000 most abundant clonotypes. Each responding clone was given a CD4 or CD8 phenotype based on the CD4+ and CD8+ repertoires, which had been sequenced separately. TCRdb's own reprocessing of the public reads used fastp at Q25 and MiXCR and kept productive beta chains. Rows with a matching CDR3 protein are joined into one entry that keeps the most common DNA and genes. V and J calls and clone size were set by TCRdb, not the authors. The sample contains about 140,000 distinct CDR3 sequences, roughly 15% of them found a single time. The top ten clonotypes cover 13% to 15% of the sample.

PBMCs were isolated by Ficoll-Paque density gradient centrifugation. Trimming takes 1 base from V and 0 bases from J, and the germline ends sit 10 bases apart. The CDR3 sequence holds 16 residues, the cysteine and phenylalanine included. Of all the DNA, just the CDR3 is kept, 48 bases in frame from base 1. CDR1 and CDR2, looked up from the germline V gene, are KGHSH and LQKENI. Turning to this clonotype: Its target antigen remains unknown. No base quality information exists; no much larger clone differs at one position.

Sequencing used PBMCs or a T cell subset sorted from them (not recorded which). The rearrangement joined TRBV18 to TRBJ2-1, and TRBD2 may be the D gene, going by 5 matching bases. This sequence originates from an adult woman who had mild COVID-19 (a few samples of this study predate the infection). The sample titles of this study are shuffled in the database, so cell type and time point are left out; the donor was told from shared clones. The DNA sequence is TGTGCCAGCTCACCACTTGGGAGCAGCTCCTACAATGAGCAGTTCTTC. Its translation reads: CASSPLGSSSYNEQFF.